The sequence of this T cell receptor beta chain was determined in a study of cytomegalovirus exposure and HLA in healthy donors. Primers for the PCR totalled 60 Vbeta and 13 Jbeta. TCRdb keeps only in-frame clones here, not all; method: immunoSEQ multiplex PCR. The data contain about 180,000 clones, roughly four fifths of them seen just once; the ten biggest clones take up 4% to 5%. This receptor was identified in a woman under 30 in good health and CMV-seropositive. Sequences were obtained from PBMCs.

The CDR3 DNA reads TGTGCCAGCAGTTTTCTAACGGGACTCTCCTACGAGCAGTACTTC. It yields the protein CASSFLTGLSYEQYF. The J gene is TRBJ2-7, the V gene TRBV6-5; D is perhaps TRBD2 (6 bases). The germline V gene has CDR1 MNHEY and CDR2 SVGAGI. This CDR3 has 15 residues. The ends were cut back, 4 bases at V and 0 bases at J, with 13 bases in the middle.